This TCR beta chain derives from a study of blood T cells in healthy people across ages. Study overall: About one barcoded beta molecule per two T cells was captured by template switching.

In terms of origin and age, donors were healthy Caucasian individuals from Russia aged roughly 6 to 90. The V gene's germline CDR1 is DFQATT and CDR2 SNEGSKA (reference sequence). CDR3 size: 14 residues. The ends were cut back, 0 bases at V and 0 bases at J, with 7 bases in the middle. Next came a second PCR, run for about 7 to 12 cycles, which used a sample-barcoded 5' primer along with a J-beta primer mix. TCRdb reprocessed the 5' RACE reads via MiXCR and lists one record per CDR3 protein. This sample has about 1.4 million distinct CDR3 sequences, with approximately 63% found just once. A remark on this clonotype: Its antigen remains unknown.

Study findings and constraints: As age increased, TCR beta diversity per million T cells fell in a roughly linear fashion.

The V gene is TRBV20-1, the J gene TRBJ2-3; D gene uncertain. This clonotype was obtained from a young man in good health. Input material: blood. CDR3 residues: CSAREAYSTDTQYF. The CDR3 bases are TGCAGTGCTAGAGAAGCTTATAGCACAGATACGCAGTATTTT.